The subject of this entry is one T cell receptor beta chain. The data were obtained in a study of cytomegalovirus exposure and HLA in healthy donors. This PCR relied on a set of 60 Vbeta primers and 13 Jbeta primers. Assay used: immunoSEQ multiplex PCR; TCRdb lists only in-frame clones, some missing. This sample's table reports 50,000 to 80,000 clones. The germline CDR1 and CDR2 sequences are MNHEY and SVGAGI. The CDR3 spans 13 residues. The ends were cut back, 6 bases at V and 6 bases at J, with 14 bases in the middle. Sequenced input: PBMCs. The chain is built from TRBV6-5 and TRBJ1-2; perhaps TRBD1 as D (5 bases). The TCR comes from a young woman in good health and CMV-seronegative. CDR3 region: CASSPDSGHGYTF. As DNA, the CDR3 is TGTGCCAGCAGCCCCGACAGTGGCCATGGCTACACCTTC.